This T cell receptor (beta chain) derives from a study of control samples from healthy donors and cancer patients. The V gene's germline CDR1 is SGDLS and CDR2 YYNGEE. V gave up 3 bases and J gave up 3 bases; unmatched junction bases: 2. The length of the CDR3 is 16 residues. Sequenced by immunoSEQ multiplex PCR; TCRdb stores in-frame clones only, minus some. The table includes 150,000 to 200,000 clones, 91% detected once. The chain couples TRBV9 to TRBJ2-2; 13 bases align to TRBD2. Sequenced: blood. The TCR was taken from a woman aged 25 to 39 in good health. CDR3 DNA sequence: TGTGCCAGCAGCGGGACTAGCGGGAGCCACACCGGGGAGCTGTTTTTT. It encodes CASSGTSGSHTGELFF.